This TCR beta chain comes out of a study of T cell responses to AZD1222 COVID-19 vaccine. Some clones are missing from TCRdb's copy, which holds only in-frame ones; the method was immunoSEQ multiplex PCR. In the table there are about 120,000 clones, 85% to 95% of which are singletons. Sequencing used peripheral blood, obtained on day 0 of AZD1222 vaccination. This clonotype originated in an adult in good health.

This CDR3 reads CASVGGAGHSYEQYF. CDR3 in DNA: TGTGCCAGCGTCGGGGGGGCAGGGCACTCCTACGAGCAGTACTTC. The chain couples TRBV28 to TRBJ2-7; 8 nucleotides align to TRBD2. J was trimmed by 0 bases and V by 8 bases; bases with no gene match: 9. The CDR3 loop spans 15 amino acids. CDR1 and CDR2 (germline): MDHEN, SYDVKM.